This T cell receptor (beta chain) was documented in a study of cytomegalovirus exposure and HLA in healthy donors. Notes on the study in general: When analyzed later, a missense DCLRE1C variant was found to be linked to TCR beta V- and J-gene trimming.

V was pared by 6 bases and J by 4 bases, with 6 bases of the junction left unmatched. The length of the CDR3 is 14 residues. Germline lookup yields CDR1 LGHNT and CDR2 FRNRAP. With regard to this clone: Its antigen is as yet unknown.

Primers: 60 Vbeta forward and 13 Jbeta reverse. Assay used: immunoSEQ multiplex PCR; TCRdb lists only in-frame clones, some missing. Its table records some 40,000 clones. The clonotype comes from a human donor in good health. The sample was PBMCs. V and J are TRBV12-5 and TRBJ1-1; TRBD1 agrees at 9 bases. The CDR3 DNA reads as TGTGCTAGTGGCCGAGGACAGGGGAGCACTGAAGCTTTCTTT. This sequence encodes CASGRGQGSTEAFF.